The source of this TCR beta chain is a study of OX40 agonist ivuxolimab in advanced cancers. The table came from immunoSEQ multiplex PCR; TCRdb's copy has only in-frame clones and leaves some out. Among roughly 97,000 clones listed, around 85% were seen once. V lost 6 bases and J lost 3, with 15 bases in between. CDR3 length equals 15 residues. CDR1 is SGHTA and CDR2 is FQGNSA in the germline V gene. The sequencing here drew on CD4+ or CD8+ T cells sorted from blood, taken in a trial of the OX40 agonist ivuxolimab. The chain uses TRBV7-2 and TRBJ2-1, with D possibly TRBD1 on 6 matching bases. The sequence was collected from an adult with an advanced solid tumor such as melanoma, head and neck, liver or kidney cancer. The CDR3 DNA reads as TGTGCCAGCAGTTTGGGGGCAGGAATCTACAATGAGCAGTTCTTC. As protein: CASSLGAGIYNEQFF.